Following are 19 T cell receptor beta chains from one sample sequenced in a study of blood T cell repertoires in COVID-19. Sequenced by immunoSEQ multiplex PCR; TCRdb stores in-frame clones only, minus some. The sample carries about 150,000 clones, approximately 90% recorded once. The sequenced sample was peripheral blood. The receptors shown here come from a woman in her 70s with acute or convalescent COVID-19.

This chain uses TRBV7-6 with TRBJ1-6, with D maybe TRBD1 (5 bases). CDR1 is SGHVS, CDR2 FNYEAQ, per germline. CDR3 length equals 12 residues. The V end lost 5 bases, the J end lost 10 bases, and 9 bases lay between the germline ends. The CDR3 region is CASSPGSSPLHF. Here the CDR3 DNA reads TGTGCCAGCAGCCCAGGGTCCTCACCCCTCCACTTT.

This chain joins TRBV9 and TRBJ2-1; D is possibly TRBD1 (6 bases). Germline V gene sequence: CDR1 SGDLS, CDR2 YYNGEE. The CDR3 is 12 residues long. V was shortened by 4 bases and J by 9 bases, with 11 bases between the two germline ends. CDR3 bases: TGTGCCAGCAGCCCTCAGGGGATTGAGCAGTTCTTC. It translates to CASSPQGIEQFF.

A single count supports this clone. This chain connects TRBV6-1 to TRBJ2-3; TRBD2 matches 8 bases. V dropped 2 bases and J dropped 3; count of bases not matched to a gene: 7. The germline CDR1 and CDR2 sequences are MNHNS and SASEGT. The CDR3 contains 16 residues. Written as DNA, the CDR3 is TGTGCCAGCAGTGAAACCAGCGGGGGATGGACAGATACGCAGTATTTT. Translating gives CASSETSGGWTDTQYF.

This clone came up a few times. The V call is TRBV7-9, the J call TRBJ1-1; D call uncertain. In germline, CDR1 is SEHNR, CDR2 FQNEAQ (reference sequence). The CDR3 sequence is 13 residues long. V was trimmed by 4 bases and J by 2 bases, leaving 8 bases between them. The CDR3 region is CASSSSGNTEAFF. In nucleotides, the CDR3 is TGTGCCAGCAGCTCGAGCGGAAACACTGAAGCTTTCTTT.

The gene calls are TRBV7-9 and TRBJ1-1; D gene ambiguous. This CDR3 region has 16 residues. V was pared by 0 bases and J by 3 bases, with 14 bases between. CDR1 is SEHNR, CDR2 FQNEAQ, per germline (reference sequence). CDR3 protein: CASSLARPKLDTEAFF. CDR3 DNA: TGTGCCAGCAGCTTAGCGCGCCCCAAGCTCGACACTGAAGCTTTCTTT.

The chain recombines TRBV20-1 with TRBJ2-1; no reliable D call. CDR1 is DFQATT and CDR2 is SNEGSKA in the germline V gene (reference sequence). This CDR3 has 11 amino acids. With 8 bases removed from V and 8 bases from J, the gap between germline ends came to 13 bases. The DNA of the CDR3 is TGCAGTCGACTGGAAAAGGATGAGCAGTTCTTC. It translates to CSRLEKDEQFF.

The rearrangement uses TRBV6-5 and TRBJ2-1; 8 nucleotides agree with TRBD2. The CDR3 length is 14 residues. V shed 5 bases and J 8 bases; nucleotides not matched to a gene: 8. Looked up from germline, CDR1 is MNHEY and CDR2 is SVGAGI. CDR3: CASSPRGGADEQFF. The CDR3 nucleotides read TGTGCCAGCAGTCCCCGGGGGGGCGCAGATGAGCAGTTCTTC.

The DNA of the CDR3 is TGTGCCAGCAGTTTTTGGAACAGGAAGAACACTGAAGCTTTCTTT. Amino acids: CASSFWNRKNTEAFF. The chain combines TRBV28 with TRBJ1-1; D is possibly TRBD1 (5 bases). Looked up from germline, CDR1 is MDHEN and CDR2 is SYDVKM. The CDR3 loop spans 15 amino acids. V was trimmed by 3 bases and J by 1 base, leaving 12 bases between them. The variable domain in full, with the rest retrieved from reference TRBV28 and TRBJ1-1, is DVKVTQSSRYLVKRTGEKVFLECVQDMDHENMFWYRQDPGLGLRLIYFSYDVKMKEKGDIPEGYSVSREKKERFSLILESASTNQTSMYLCASSFWNRKNTEAFFGQGTRLTVV.

V and J are TRBV11-3 and TRBJ2-7; 7 bases match TRBD2. With V trimmed by 3 bases and J by 6 bases, 8 bases remained unmatched. CDR1 is SGHNT and CDR2 is YENEEA in the germline V gene. This CDR3 has 14 residues. The CDR3 sequence is CASSLGGDSLEQYV. CDR3 sequence (DNA): TGTGCCAGCAGCTTGGGGGGGGACTCACTCGAGCAGTACGTC.

This clone has a handful of counts. This chain uses TRBV4-1 with TRBJ1-1; D remains ambiguous. Trimming shortened V by 0 bases and J by 0 bases, and 5 bases separated the two germline ends. Germline V gene sequence: CDR1 MGHRA, CDR2 YSYEKL. The CDR3 length is 14 residues. CDR3 DNA: TGCGCCAGCAGCCAAGAAGCGTTGAACACTGAAGCTTTCTTT. Its translation: CASSQEALNTEAFF.

This sequence joins TRBV1 and TRBJ2-7; TRBD2 is taken as the D call from the table, unchecked against the DNA. TRBV1 is noted as a pseudogene. The CDR3 is 20 residues long. The CDR3 DNA is TGCACCAGCAGCTCCCCCCCGACTAGCGGGGGTAGAGGTGGCTCCTACGAGCAGTACTTC. Protein product: CTSSSPPTSGGRGGSYEQYF.

J is TRBJ1-1 and V is TRBV18; D perhaps matches TRBD1 (5 bases). The CDR3 consists of 17 residues. CDR1 and CDR2 from the germline V gene are KGHSH and LQKENI. The V end was cut by 6 bases, the J end by 0 bases, with 20 bases between. Here the CDR3 DNA reads TGTGCCAGCTCGCCAGTCGGTGGGGGGTCAATGAACACTGAAGCTTTCTTT. Translation gives CASSPVGGGSMNTEAFF. The complete variable domain, with remaining parts taken from reference TRBV18 and TRBJ1-1, reads NAGVMQNPRHLVRRRGQEARLRCSPMKGHSHVYWYRQLPEEGLKFMVYLQKENIIDESGMPKERFSAEFPKEGPSILRIQQVVRGDSAAYFCASSPVGGGSMNTEAFFGQGTRLTVV.

This chain uses TRBV6-2 or TRBV6-3 with TRBJ1-5; 7 bases align to TRBD1. Germline CDR1 MNHEY, CDR2 SVGEGT. J gave up 2 bases and V 0 bases, and 19 bases lay outside the gene matches. The CDR3 covers 21 residues. CDR3 region: CASSYSLRDRVFRSGNQPQHF. The CDR3 nucleotides read TGTGCCAGCAGTTACTCCCTAAGAGACAGGGTTTTTCGGTCGGGCAATCAGCCCCAGCATTTT.

The J gene is TRBJ1-1, the V gene TRBV4-2; weak D call: TRBD1 (6 bases). Germline V gene lookup returns CDR1 LGHNA and CDR2 YNFKEQ. The CDR3 length is 15 residues. The V end lost 4 bases, the J end lost 1 base, and 13 bases lay between the germline ends. The CDR3 region is CASSRDSRGNTEAFF. DNA of the CDR3: TGTGCCAGCAGCCGAGACTCCAGGGGGAACACTGAAGCTTTCTTT.

DNA for the CDR3: TGTGCCAGCAGCCCAAGCGGGGGGCCGGTGCGCTACACCTTC. It encodes CASSPSGGPVRYTF. The chain has TRBV7-9 and TRBJ1-2; D is possibly TRBD1 (6 bases). The length of the CDR3 is 14 residues. Trimming pared 5 bases from V and 9 bases from J, leaving 19 bases between. The V gene's germline CDR1 is SEHNR and CDR2 FQNEAQ (reference sequence).

V and J are TRBV9 and TRBJ1-2, with TRBD1 matching over 7 bases. The CDR3 covers 15 residues. Unmatched junction bases numbered 8, after V lost 5 bases and J lost 1 base. The germline CDR1 and CDR2 sequences are SGDLS and YYNGEE. CDR3: CASRRGTVFNYGYTF. CDR3 DNA: TGTGCCAGCAGACGAGGGACAGTTTTTAACTATGGCTACACCTTC.

The rearrangement uses TRBV6-5 and TRBJ1-5, with no clear D. The germline CDR1 and CDR2 sequences are MNHEY and SVGAGI. The CDR3 is 15 residues long. Between the trimmed V and J ends, which lost 4 bases and 9 bases, there was a span of 19 bases. CDR3 loop: CASSSPTAATPPQHF. In DNA form, the CDR3 reads TGTGCCAGCAGTTCCCCCACGGCAGCGACGCCGCCCCAGCATTTT.

This chain uses TRBV4-1 with TRBJ2-7; D is possibly TRBD1 (6 bases). Per the germline V gene, CDR1 is MGHRA and CDR2 is YSYEKL. CDR3 length: 15 residues. The ends were cut back, 0 bases at V and 6 bases at J, with 15 bases in the middle. CDR3 region: CASSQDRTVFFEQYF. In DNA, the CDR3 is TGCGCCAGCAGCCAAGATAGGACAGTTTTCTTCGAGCAGTACTTC.

V is TRBV28 and J is TRBJ1-1, with D perhaps TRBD1 (6 bases). The CDR3 covers 16 residues. Trimming cost V 6 bases and J 0 bases, with 17 bases left between them. Germline CDR1 is MDHEN and CDR2 is SYDVKM. For the CDR3, the DNA is TGTGCCAGCAGCCTCCCGAGGGGACACATGAACACTGAAGCTTTCTTT. Its translation: CASSLPRGHMNTEAFF.